Below are 28 T cell receptor beta chains sequenced from a single sample in a study of identical twins. In TCRdb, the 5' RACE reads were re-called with MiXCR into one record per CDR3 protein. The data contain 450,000 or so distinct CDR3 sequences, 12% to 15% of them singletons. The same sample was also studied in work on yellow fever vaccine responses in identical twins.

Sequencing was carried out using CD4+ T cells sorted from blood. These receptors were obtained from a woman aged 18-30 years in good health.

This clonotype was found a few times. The V and J genes are TRBV4-2 and TRBJ2-7; unclear D gene. CDR3 length: 16 residues. V lost 0 bases and J lost 0, with 12 bases in between. The V gene's germline CDR1 is LGHNA and CDR2 YNFKEQ. CDR3 sequence reads: CASSQDRDRFSYEQYF. The DNA for the CDR3 is TGTGCCAGCAGCCAAGATCGTGATAGGTTCTCCTACGAGCAGTACTTC.

This clonotype showed up just a few times. The rearrangement uses TRBV7-2 and TRBJ1-4; 7 bases line up with TRBD1. CDR1 and CDR2 (germline): SGHTA, FQGNSA. The CDR3 length is 12 residues. Germline trimming cut 8 bases from V and 10 bases from J; bases unmatched to any gene: 7. The CDR3: CASGTTGPKLFF. In DNA, the CDR3 is TGTGCCAGCGGAACGACAGGGCCAAAACTGTTTTTT.

This clonotype showed up just a few times. The genes are TRBV12-3 or TRBV12-4 and TRBJ1-2; 7 bases match TRBD1. The CDR3 length is 14 residues. The J segment lost 3 bases and the V segment lost 3 bases, leaving 4 bases of the junction unmatched. The CDR3 region has the DNA TGTGCCAGCAGTTTGGGAGGGGGCGACTATGGCTACACCTTC. It is translated as CASSLGGGDYGYTF.

This clonotype was seen a handful of times. This chain links TRBV2 with TRBJ2-1; possibly TRBD1 for D (6 bases). The V gene lost 6 bases and the J gene lost 4 bases, with 16 bases spanning the gap. The CDR3 consists of 15 residues. Germline V gives CDR1 SNHLY, CDR2 FYNNEI. The CDR3 DNA is TGTGCCAGCAGAATCGGGACAAAAGGGTACAATGAGCAGTTCTTC. Translating gives CASRIGTKGYNEQFF.

V and J are TRBV7-2 and TRBJ2-7, with D perhaps assigned TRBD1 or TRBD2 (5 bases each). Trimming took off 3 bases at V and 6 bases at J, with 12 bases between the two ends. The CDR3 sequence is 13 residues long. CDR1 is SGHTA, CDR2 FQGNSA, per germline. CDR3 bases: TGTGCCAGCAGCTTCGGGACGTTGGGCGAGCAGTACTTC. Amino acid sequence: CASSFGTLGEQYF.

The chain links TRBV3-1 to TRBJ2-1; D is possibly TRBD2 (6 bases). The CDR3 covers 15 residues. Per the germline V gene, CDR1 is LGHDT and CDR2 is YNNKEL (reference sequence). V dropped 1 base and J dropped 3 bases, with 10 bases sitting between them. CDR3 in amino acids: CASSQAIADYNEQFF. The CDR3 coding sequence is TGTGCCAGCAGCCAAGCGATAGCGGACTACAATGAGCAGTTCTTC.

The CDR3 sequence is CASRESGTGSYEQYF. CDR3 nucleotides: TGTGCCAGCAGGGAGTCCGGGACAGGGTCCTACGAGCAGTACTTC. The genes are TRBV25-1 and TRBJ2-7; 9 positions match TRBD1. From germline, CDR1 is MGHDK and CDR2 SYGVNS. CDR3 length equals 15 residues. V lost 6 bases to trimming and J lost 1 base; unmatched junction nucleotides: 7.

The chain joins TRBV6-1 to TRBJ1-1; TRBD1 might be the D (5 bases). Trimming removed 0 bases at V and 4 bases at J, with 15 bases between. This CDR3 spans 16 amino acids. The germline V gene has CDR1 MNHNS and CDR2 SASEGT. CDR3 DNA: TGTGCCAGCAGTGAAGCAGAGGGACCCTGGGGCACTGAAGCTTTCTTT. Amino acids: CASSEAEGPWGTEAFF.

This rearrangement joins TRBV6-2 or TRBV6-3 to TRBJ2-7; no clear D gene. Germline-derived CDR1 and CDR2 are MNHEY and SVGEGT. Trimming left V 6 bases short and J 7 bases short, with 16 bases between. This CDR3 is built from 13 residues. CDR3 nucleotide sequence: TGTGCCAGCAGCCAGAGACCCATGAGGGAGCAGTACTTC. It yields the protein CASSQRPMREQYF.

CDR3 DNA: TGCAGTGCTAGCGGGACACTCTACGAGCAGTACTTC. Its translation: CSASGTLYEQYF. V usage is TRBV20-1 and J usage is TRBJ2-7; weak D call: TRBD1 (6 bases). The V end was cut by 3 bases, the J end by 3 bases, with 9 bases between. This CDR3 region has 12 residues. CDR1 DFQATT and CDR2 SNEGSKA come from the germline V gene (reference sequence).

The gene calls are TRBV12-3 or TRBV12-4 and TRBJ2-3, with 13 nucleotides matching TRBD2. This CDR3 is built from 17 residues. The junction had 6 bases not matched to a gene; V was cut back by 6 bases and J by 0 bases. The CDR3 region has the DNA TGTGCCAGCAGAACGGGACTAGCGGGGATTAGCACAGATACGCAGTATTTT. Translating gives CASRTGLAGISTDTQYF.

The V call is TRBV5-4, the J call TRBJ2-2; TRBD2 agrees at 11 bases. CDR3 length: 17 residues. J was trimmed by 5 bases and V by 4 bases; bases with no gene match: 10. CDR1 and CDR2 from the germline V gene are SGHNT and YYREEE (reference sequence). The CDR3 bases are TGTGCCAGCAGCCCCAGTAGCGGGGGGGGACTAACCGGGGAGCTGTTTTTT. Translation gives CASSPSSGGGLTGELFF.

V and J are TRBV5-1 and TRBJ2-5; the D is unclear. The CDR3 is made up of 15 amino acids. Germline CDR1 SGHRS, CDR2 YFSETQ. Trimming took off 4 bases at V and 1 base at J, with 14 bases between the two ends. CDR3 amino acids: CASSPTTASQETQYF. CDR3 DNA sequence: TGCGCCAGCAGCCCCACAACGGCTTCCCAAGAGACCCAGTACTTC.

This clonotype came up a few times. The CDR3 sequence is CASSTPSFPGLETQYF. DNA for the CDR3: TGTGCCAGCAGTACCCCTTCGTTTCCGGGCCTTGAGACCCAGTACTTC. The chain is built from TRBV6-1 and TRBJ2-5, with no clear D. This CDR3 has 16 amino acids. V shed 5 bases and J shed 5 bases, with 21 bases lying between them. In germline, CDR1 is MNHNS, CDR2 SASEGT.

The rearrangement joins TRBV30 to TRBJ1-2, with D uncertain. The CDR3 has 12 amino acids. Germline CDR1 GTSNPN, CDR2 SVGIG (reference sequence). Deletions cut 4 bases from V and 7 bases from J, with 13 bases between. CDR3 in amino acids: CAWTKEGFGYTF. The CDR3 DNA sequence: TGTGCCTGGACTAAGGAGGGTTTTGGCTACACCTTC.

This clonotype was detected only a few times. The V gene is TRBV7-9, the J gene TRBJ1-6; a possible D gene is TRBD1 (5 bases). V lost 2 bases, J lost 9 bases, and 8 bases lay in between. CDR1 is SEHNR and CDR2 is FQNEAQ in the germline V gene (reference sequence). CDR3 length: 13 amino acids. This CDR3 is CASSLSDISPLHF. For the CDR3, the DNA is TGTGCCAGCAGCTTATCGGACATTTCACCCCTCCACTTT.

The gene calls are TRBV2 and TRBJ1-4; D not resolved. Trimming took off 6 bases at V and 4 bases at J, with 6 bases between the two ends. There are 12 residues in the CDR3. Germline CDR1 and CDR2: SNHLY and FYNNEI. The CDR3 sequence is CASRRYNEKLFF. In nucleotides, the CDR3 is TGTGCCAGCAGACGGTATAATGAAAAACTGTTTTTT.

This chain joins TRBV28 and TRBJ2-5, with 12 bases matching TRBD2. The J segment lost 4 bases and the V segment lost 7 bases, leaving 10 bases of the junction unmatched. The CDR3 covers 16 residues. CDR1 and CDR2 from the germline V gene are MDHEN and SYDVKM. The CDR3 DNA is TGTGCCAGCAAGGCTAGCGGGAGGGCGACGGGAGAGACCCAGTACTTC. Translated, it gives CASKASGRATGETQYF.

This chain connects TRBV30 to TRBJ2-7, with 11 bases aligning to TRBD2. The CDR3 sequence is 12 residues long. Looked up from germline, CDR1 is GTSNPN and CDR2 is SVGIG (reference sequence). J lost 4 bases, V lost 7 bases, and 3 bases had no gene match. The CDR3 DNA is TGTGCCTTCACTAGCGGGGGTTACGAGCAGTACTTC. This codes for CAFTSGGYEQYF.

The chain combines TRBV27 with TRBJ2-5; no clear D. This CDR3 is 13 amino acids long. The germline V gene encodes CDR1 MNHEY and CDR2 SMNVEV (reference sequence). Trimming removed 6 bases from V and 1 base from J, with 9 bases in between. CDR3 bases: TGTGCCAGCAGCGGACGTTTCCAAGAGACCCAGTACTTC. It is translated as CASSGRFQETQYF.

This clonotype was counted a few times. The rearrangement links TRBV7-9 to TRBJ2-3; maybe TRBD2 (5 bases). The CDR3 contains 14 residues. V was cut by 2 bases and J by 9 bases, with 15 bases left in between. Germline V gives CDR1 SEHNR, CDR2 FQNEAQ (reference sequence). CDR3 loop: CASSLSALVDTQYF. Here the CDR3 DNA reads TGTGCCAGCAGCTTATCGGCACTAGTAGACACGCAGTATTTT.

The chain is built from TRBV29-1 and TRBJ1-1; the match to TRBD1 covers 7 bases. Germline assignment: CDR1 SQVTM and CDR2 ANQGSEA. The CDR3 runs 14 residues. V lost 6 bases and J lost 4; bases outside the gene matches: 11. The CDR3 region has the DNA TGCAGCGTCGACATGACAGGGTTCGGCACTGAAGCTTTCTTT. Translated: CSVDMTGFGTEAFF.

This chain links TRBV7-8 with TRBJ2-4; possibly TRBD1 or TRBD2 for D (5 bases each). With 3 bases removed from V and 12 bases from J, the gap between germline ends came to 15 bases. Germline loops: CDR1 SGHVS, CDR2 FQNEAQ. This CDR3 comprises 13 residues. CDR3: CASSLGNGAGQYF. The CDR3 DNA is TGTGCCAGCAGCTTGGGTAACGGGGCGGGTCAGTACTTC.

This clonotype was detected only a few times. The chain employs TRBV5-1 and TRBJ2-1; 9 nucleotides line up with TRBD2. Germline-derived CDR1 and CDR2 are SGHRS and YFSETQ. The length of the CDR3 is 18 residues. Losses at the gene ends were 4 bases for V and 0 bases for J; bases not matched to a gene: 11. The DNA of the CDR3 is TGCGCCAGCAGCCTGGGGGGACCTAGCGGGGTCTCCTACAATGAGCAGTTCTTC. Its translation: CASSLGGPSGVSYNEQFF.

V gene TRBV21-1 combines with J gene TRBJ2-1; the table's D call, TRBD2, has no DNA check behind it. TRBV21-1 is a listed pseudogene. This CDR3 is 10 amino acids long. CDR3 DNA sequence: TGTGCCAGCAGCACTAGCGAGCAGTTCTTC. Its translation is CASSTSEQFF.

The table lists this clonotype with a few counts. This CDR3 is CSARISSAYEQYF. Here the CDR3 DNA reads TGCAGTGCTAGAATCTCTAGCGCCTACGAGCAGTACTTC. This chain joins TRBV20-1 and TRBJ2-7; possibly TRBD2 for D (6 bases). Germline assignment: CDR1 DFQATT and CDR2 SNEGSKA (reference sequence). Trimming pared 2 bases from V and 2 bases from J, leaving 10 bases between. This CDR3 spans 13 amino acids.

This clonotype was observed a few times. The V gene is TRBV25-1, the J gene TRBJ2-5; TRBD1 agrees at 7 bases. CDR3 length equals 13 residues. Germline V gene lookup returns CDR1 MGHDK and CDR2 SYGVNS. Trimming took 5 bases from V and 5 from J; bases not matched to a gene: 5. The DNA for the CDR3 is TGTGCCAGCAGTCGACAGGGAGTGGAGACCCAGTACTTC. This encodes CASSRQGVETQYF.

This clonotype was found many times. V usage is TRBV20-1 and J usage is TRBJ2-7; D is uncertain. The CDR3 consists of 13 residues. Germline CDR1 is DFQATT and CDR2 is SNEGSKA (reference sequence). V was cut by 0 bases and J by 0 bases, with 6 bases left in between. Written as DNA, the CDR3 is TGCAGTGCTAGAGAATCTAGCTCCTACGAGCAGTACTTC. It encodes CSARESSSYEQYF.